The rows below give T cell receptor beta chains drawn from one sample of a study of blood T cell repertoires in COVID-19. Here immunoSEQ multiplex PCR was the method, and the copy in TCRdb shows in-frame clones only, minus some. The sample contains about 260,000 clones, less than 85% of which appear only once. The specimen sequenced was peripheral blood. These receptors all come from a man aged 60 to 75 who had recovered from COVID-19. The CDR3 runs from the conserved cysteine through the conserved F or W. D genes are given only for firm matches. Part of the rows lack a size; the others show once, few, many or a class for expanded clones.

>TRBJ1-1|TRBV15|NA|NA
TGTGCCACCAGCAGGTTGTCAGGGGCCACTGAAGCTTTCTTT
CATSRLSGATEAFF
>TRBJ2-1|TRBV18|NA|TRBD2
TGTGCCAGCTCACCACCTAGCGGGAGGGACGGTAATGAGCAGTTCTTC
CASSPPSGRDGNEQFF
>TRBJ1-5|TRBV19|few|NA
TGTGCCAGTAGTACGACACCTTATAGCAATCAGCCCCAGCATTTT
CASSTTPYSNQPQHF
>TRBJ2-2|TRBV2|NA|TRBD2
TGTGCCAGCAGTGAGCTTGGCAGGACTAGTACCGGGGAGCTGTTTTTT
CASSELGRTSTGELFF
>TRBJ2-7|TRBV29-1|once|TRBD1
TGCAGCGGGCGCCGGGACAGGGGCGAGCAGTACTTC
CSGRRDRGEQYF
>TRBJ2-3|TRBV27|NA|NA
TGTGCCAGCAGAAAGACCGGCAGGGTCGCTAAGGGCACAGATACGCAGTATTTT
CASRKTGRVAKGTDTQYF
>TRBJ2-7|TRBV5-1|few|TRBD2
TGCGCCAGCAAAGCGACTAGCGGGAGCAACGAGCAGTACTTC
CASKATSGSNEQYF
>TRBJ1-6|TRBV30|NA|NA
TGTGCCTGGAGTTCAGGGCTGGGCAATTCACCCCTCCACTTT
CAWSSGLGNSPLHF
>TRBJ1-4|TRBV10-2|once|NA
TGCGCCAGCAGTGGGTGGACAGAGAATGAAAAACTGTTTTTT
CASSGWTENEKLFF
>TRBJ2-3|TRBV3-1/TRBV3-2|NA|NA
TGTGCCAGCAAACTTACAGGGTTTTCAGATACGCAGTATTTT
CASKLTGFSDTQYF
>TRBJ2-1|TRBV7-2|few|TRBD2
TGTGCCAGCAGCTTCAGCGGGGGCTCCTACAATGAGCAGTTCTTC
CASSFSGGSYNEQFF
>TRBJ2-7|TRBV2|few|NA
TGTGCCAGCAGCCAGACTCCTCAGAATACCCCAGAGCAGTACTTC
CASSQTPQNTPEQYF
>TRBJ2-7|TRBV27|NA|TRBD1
TGTGCCAGCAGTGGCTCGGACAGGGGGAGTTTAGCCGGTCCCTACGAGCAGTACTTC
CASSGSDRGSLAGPYEQYF
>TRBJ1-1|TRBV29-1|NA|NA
TGCAGCGTTGCGCAGGCGAACACTGAAGCTTTCTTT
CSVAQANTEAFF
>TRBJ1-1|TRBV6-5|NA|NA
TGTGCCAGCAGTCTACTACCGGGAAAGAACACTGAAGCTTTCTTT
CASSLLPGKNTEAFF
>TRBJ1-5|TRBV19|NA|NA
TGTGCCAGTAGTGGCGGGGGTAGGCAGCCCCAGCATTTT
CASSGGGRQPQHF
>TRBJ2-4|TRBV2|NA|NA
TGTGCCAGCAGAGCTTCCAAGGGGACTTCCATAGCCAAAAACATTCAGTACTTC
CASRASKGTSIAKNIQYF
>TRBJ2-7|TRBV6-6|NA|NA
TGTGCCAGCAGTGCCGCCGGGGTGAAGCAGTACTTC
CASSAAGVKQYF
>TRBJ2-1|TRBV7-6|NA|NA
TGTGCCAGCAGCTTAGGGTTTGGGACTTCCTCCTACAATGAGCAGTTCTTC
CASSLGFGTSSYNEQFF
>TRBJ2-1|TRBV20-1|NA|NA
TGCAGTGCTCCGCGGTGGAATGAGCAGTTCTTC
CSAPRWNEQFF
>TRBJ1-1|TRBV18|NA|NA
TGTGCCAGCTCACCAGGTATCACACCCGCCACTGAAGCTTTCTTT
CASSPGITPATEAFF
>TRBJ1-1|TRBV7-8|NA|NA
TGTGCCAGCAGCGCCGACAGTGTCGCCCCTTTGAACACTGAAGCTTTCTTT
CASSADSVAPLNTEAFF
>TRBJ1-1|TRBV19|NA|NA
TGTGCCACATATTACAGGGAAGCTTTCTTT
CATYYREAFF
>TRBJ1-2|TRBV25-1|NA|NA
TGTGCCAGCAGTGCTCAATCCTCCAGTAAAGGCTACACCTTC
CASSAQSSSKGYTF
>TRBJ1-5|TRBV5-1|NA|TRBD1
TGCGCCAGCAGCTTGGAAGGGGGCGGCAATCAGCCCCAGCATTTT
CASSLEGGGNQPQHF
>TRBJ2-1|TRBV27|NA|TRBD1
TGTGCCAGCAGTCAGAGAAAAACAGGGGGGTCCTACAATGAGCAGTTCTTC
CASSQRKTGGSYNEQFF
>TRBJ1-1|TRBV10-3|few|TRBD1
TGTGCCATCAGGGACGACAGGGTTAGGTCGGGCACTGAAGCTTTCTTT
CAIRDDRVRSGTEAFF
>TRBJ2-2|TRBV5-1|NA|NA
TGCGCCAGCAGCTTGGGGCCCGGGGAGCTGTTTTTT
CASSLGPGELFF
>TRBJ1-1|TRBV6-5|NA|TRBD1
TGTGCCAGCAGCGGACAGGGGAACACTGAAGCTTTCTTT
CASSGQGNTEAFF
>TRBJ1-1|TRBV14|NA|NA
TGTGCCAGCAGCCAACAAAACAGTAACACTGAAGCTTTCTTT
CASSQQNSNTEAFF
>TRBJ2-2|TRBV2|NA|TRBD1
TGTGCCAGCAGTGGCCAGGGGGCCGGGGAGCTGTTTTTT
CASSGQGAGELFF
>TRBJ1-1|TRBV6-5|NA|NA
TGTGCCAGCAGTTCCCTCGGACTAGAGGCTTTCTTT
CASSSLGLEAFF
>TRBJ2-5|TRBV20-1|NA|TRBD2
TGCAGTGCTAGTGGGGGGGTTAAGTCAGAGACCCAGTACTTC
CSASGGVKSETQYF
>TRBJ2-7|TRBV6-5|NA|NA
TGTGCCAGCAGTTACTCATCTACCTACGAGCAGTACTTC
CASSYSSTYEQYF
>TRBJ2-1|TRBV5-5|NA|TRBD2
TGTGCCAGCAGCCACGGGGGGGACTACAATGAGCAGTTCTTC
CASSHGGDYNEQFF
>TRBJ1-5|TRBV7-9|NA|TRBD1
TGTGCCAGCAGCCGGGTGACAGGGGGCGAGCCCCAGCATTTT
CASSRVTGGEPQHF
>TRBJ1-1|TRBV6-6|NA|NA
TGTGCCAGCAGAAAAGGACAGATGAACACTGAAGCTTTCTTT
CASRKGQMNTEAFF
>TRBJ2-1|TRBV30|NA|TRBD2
TGTGCCTGGAGTAGGCAAGCGGGGGCCTACAATGAGCAGTTCTTC
CAWSRQAGAYNEQFF
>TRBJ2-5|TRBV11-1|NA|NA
TGTGCCAGCAGCTTCCCGGGGGGACAACGGTACTTC
CASSFPGGQRYF
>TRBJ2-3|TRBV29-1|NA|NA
TGCAGCGTGAATGGACAAGCCGGCACAGATACGCAGTATTTT
CSVNGQAGTDTQYF
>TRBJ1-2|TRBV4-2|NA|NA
TGTGCCAGCAGCCATAGGGAGGAGGGTTTTAGATCCTTC
CASSHREEGFRSF
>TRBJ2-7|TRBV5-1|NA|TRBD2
TGCGCCAGCAGCTTGGATCTGGGGGGGGACGAGCAGTACTTC
CASSLDLGGDEQYF
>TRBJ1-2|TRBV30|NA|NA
TGTGCCTGGAGTCTCATGGGGGGGAGCCTCTACACCTTC
CAWSLMGGSLYTF
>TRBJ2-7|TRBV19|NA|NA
TGTGCCAGTAGTCCAAGACAGCACCACTACGAGCAGTACTTC
CASSPRQHHYEQYF
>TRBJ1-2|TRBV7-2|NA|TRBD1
TGTGCCAGCAGCCGCGACGGGGACAGGGTTGATGGCTACACCTTC
CASSRDGDRVDGYTF
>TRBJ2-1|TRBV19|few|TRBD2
TGTGCCAGTACCTCAAATGGAGCGGGACCCTCTCGGAATGAGCAGTTCTTC
CASTSNGAGPSRNEQFF
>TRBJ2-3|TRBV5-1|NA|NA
TGCGCCAGCAGCTTGTGGCGAGGCCCAGATACGCAGTATTTT
CASSLWRGPDTQYF
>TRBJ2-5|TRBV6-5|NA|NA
TGTGCCAGCAGTTACTCGAAAGGGGCAGAGACCCAGTACTTC
CASSYSKGAETQYF
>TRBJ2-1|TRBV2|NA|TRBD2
TGTGCCAGCCGTAACCGACTAGCGGGAGCCAATGAGCAGTTCTTC
CASRNRLAGANEQFF
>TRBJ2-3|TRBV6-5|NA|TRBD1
TGTGCCAGCAGCCAGACCGGGACAGAGGGAAATACGCAGTATTTT
CASSQTGTEGNTQYF
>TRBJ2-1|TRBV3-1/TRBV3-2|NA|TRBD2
TGTGCCAGCAGCGACGATCTAGCGGGAGAGTTCTTC
CASSDDLAGEFF
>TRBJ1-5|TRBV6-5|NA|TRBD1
TGTGCCAGCAGTCCGACAGGGGGTTCCAATCAGCCCCAGCATTTT
CASSPTGGSNQPQHF
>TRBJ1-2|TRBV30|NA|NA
TGTGCCTGGAGTGTACCGGGGGGTCCCTATGGCTACACCTTC
CAWSVPGGPYGYTF
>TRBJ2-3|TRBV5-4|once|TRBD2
TGTGCCAGCAGCGTCCCCCAGGCGGGGGTGGGCACAGATACGCAGTATTTT
CASSVPQAGVGTDTQYF
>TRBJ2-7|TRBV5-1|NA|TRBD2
TGCGCCAGTAGTAAGCGGGAGCGCGAGCAGTACTTC
CASSKREREQYF
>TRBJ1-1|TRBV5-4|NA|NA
TGTGCCAGCAGCCAAGCTCGGGTAGGAAGGACTGAAGCTTTCTTT
CASSQARVGRTEAFF
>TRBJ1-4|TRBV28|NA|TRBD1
TGTGCCAGCAGTTTGCAGGGGGCGCGAGAAAAACTGTTTTTT
CASSLQGAREKLFF
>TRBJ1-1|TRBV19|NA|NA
TGTGCCAGTAGTACTACAGGGAGTACTGAAGCTTTCTTT
CASSTTGSTEAFF
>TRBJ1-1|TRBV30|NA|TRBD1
TGTGCCTGGAGAAGCAGGGGGATGAACACTGAAGCTTTCTTT
CAWRSRGMNTEAFF
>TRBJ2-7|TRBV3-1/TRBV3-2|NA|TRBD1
TGTGCCAGCAGCCTGACCGGGACAGTAGCCTACGAGCAGTACTTC
CASSLTGTVAYEQYF